Listed here are 8 T cell receptor beta chains from one sample, sequenced in a study of blood T cells in healthy people across ages. With a J-beta primer mix and a sample-barcoded 5' primer, a second PCR ran about 6 to 11 cycles. TCRdb used MiXCR to reprocess the 5' RACE reads, holding one entry per CDR3 protein. Among 800,000 to 950,000 distinct CDR3 sequences listed, about 28% were seen once. Separately, the same data were catalogued under a study of T cells of mothers and their children.

Material: blood. The source is a woman aged 40 to 50 in good health.

The rearrangement joins TRBV7-9 to TRBJ1-2; perhaps TRBD1 as D (5 bases). The CDR3 contains 14 residues. V lost 4 bases and J lost 8, with 17 bases in between. Per germline, CDR1 SEHNR and CDR2 FQNEAQ (reference sequence). The chain's CDR3 is CASSSSGGARGYTF. DNA for the CDR3: TGTGCCAGCAGCTCCAGCGGGGGTGCTCGGGGCTACACCTTC.

This clonotype showed up many times. The CDR3 loop is CASSLAPGGRSGGYTF. The CDR3 nucleotides are TGTGCCAGCAGTTTGGCTCCAGGGGGCCGCTCTGGGGGCTACACCTTC. The gene calls are TRBV12-3 or TRBV12-4 and TRBJ1-2, with 8 bases identical to TRBD1. CDR3 size: 16 residues. The trim removed 3 bases at V and 8 bases at J, leaving 14 bases unmatched.

This clonotype was seen repeatedly, ten times or more. Here the CDR3 reads CASSPVPYEQYF. DNA for the CDR3: TGTGCCAGCAGCCCCGTCCCCTACGAGCAGTACTTC. The chain recombines TRBV7-2 with TRBJ2-7; no firm D call. The CDR3 runs to 12 residues. Germline CDR1 reads SGHTA; CDR2 reads FQGNSA. Trimming removed 5 bases at V and 2 bases at J, with 7 bases between.

Ten or more counts support this clonotype. The rearrangement joins TRBV12-3 or TRBV12-4 to TRBJ2-7; TRBD1 is a possible D gene (5 bases). The CDR3 totals 16 residues. Trimming took off 6 bases at V and 0 bases at J, with 18 bases between the two ends. CDR3 sequence reads: CASSLFGQGGSYEQYF. In DNA form, the CDR3 reads TGTGCCAGCAGCTTATTCGGGCAGGGTGGCTCCTACGAGCAGTACTTC.

This clonotype was seen many times. The chain links TRBV7-2 to TRBJ2-1, with D perhaps matching TRBD2 (7 bases). CDR3 length: 16 residues. Germline V gene sequence: CDR1 SGHTA, CDR2 FQGNSA. The germline V and J ends were trimmed by 2 bases and 4 bases, with 15 bases remaining between them. DNA of the CDR3: TGTGCCAGCAGCTTACGGGGGGCACGGGGTTACAATGAGCAGTTCTTC. This codes for CASSLRGARGYNEQFF. Looking up the rest from reference TRBV7-2 and TRBJ2-1 gives the full variable domain: GAGVSQSPSNKVTEKGKDVELRCDPISGHTALYWYRQSLGQGLEFLIYFQGNSAPDKSGLPSDRFSAERTGGSVSTLTIQRTQQEDSAVYLCASSLRGARGYNEQFFGPGTRLTVL.

This clonotype was observed at least ten times. The V and J genes are TRBV13 and TRBJ2-7; D is undetermined. V was shortened by 4 bases and J by 2 bases, with 24 bases between the two germline ends. CDR1 PRHDT and CDR2 FYEKMQ come from the germline V gene (reference sequence). The CDR3 consists of 18 residues. The CDR3 region has the DNA TGTGCCAGCAGCTCATTCGGGCTGTTAACGCCCGTTCCCTACGAGCAGTACTTC. It encodes CASSSFGLLTPVPYEQYF. Variable domain in full (rest from reference TRBV13 and TRBJ2-7): AAGVIQSPRHLIKEKRETATLKCYPIPRHDTVYWYQQGPGQDPQFLISFYEKMQSDKGSIPDRFSAQQFSDYHSELNMSSLELGDSALYFCASSSFGLLTPVPYEQYFGPGTRLTVT.

This clonotype appeared many times. V gene TRBV7-2 combines with J gene TRBJ2-7; D uncertain. This CDR3 has 15 amino acids. Trimming removed 4 bases at V and 0 bases at J, with 13 bases between. CDR1 and CDR2 from the germline V gene are SGHTA and FQGNSA. The CDR3 nucleotides are TGTGCCAGCAGCTCAATTCCTGGGTCCTCCTACGAGCAGTACTTC. Encoded protein: CASSSIPGSSYEQYF.

The chain joins TRBV5-1 to TRBJ1-1, with a tentative D call TRBD1 (5 bases). The CDR3 runs to 13 residues. Germline V gene lookup returns CDR1 SGHRS and CDR2 YFSETQ. V was clipped by 6 bases and J by 0 bases, with 9 bases between them. CDR3 coding DNA: TGCGCCAGCAAGGGACTCATGAACACTGAAGCTTTCTTT. Protein sequence: CASKGLMNTEAFF.